This T cell receptor beta chain appears in the sequencing data of a study of PD-1 blockade in classical Hodgkin lymphoma. Study in general: Intravenous delivery of nivolumab at 3 mg/kg to patients occurred every 2 weeks. Study-wide results and limits: CD4+ but not CD8+ TCR diversity rose significantly by C4D1. Complete responders started with a diversity level that resembled newly diagnosed patients at baseline.

As concerns this clone: Its antigen is not identified.

Assay: immunoSEQ multiplex PCR; the TCRdb copy retains only in-frame clones and omits some. The table records about 50,000 clones, 90% of them present only once. Specified time point: cycle 4 day 1 (C4D1), after 5 to 7 weeks of nivolumab. Following autologous stem cell transplantation, relapse occurred in every patient, and exposure to brentuximab vedotin varied. The sample here was peripheral blood mononuclear cells (PBMCs), taken before the fourth cycle of nivolumab. The sequence was obtained from a human donor with classical Hodgkin lymphoma.

The CDR3 nucleotides are TGTGCCAGCTCACCACGGCGGGGTGGGGATACGCAGTATTTT. It specifies CASSPRRGGDTQYF. The chain recombines TRBV18 with TRBJ2-3; possible D gene TRBD2, 6 bases. Germline CDR1 KGHSH, CDR2 LQKENI. The CDR3 is made up of 14 amino acids. V gave up 1 base and J gave up 6 bases, with 11 bases separating them.